What follows are 5 T cell receptor beta chains derived from one specimen sequenced in a study of control samples from healthy donors and cancer patients. Clones were sequenced by immunoSEQ multiplex PCR, and TCRdb holds only the in-frame ones, with some missing. The sample has some 97,000 clones; roughly 87% are singletons. Sequencing input: blood. These TCRs come from a woman between 50 and 59 years old in good health.

V and J are TRBV15 and TRBJ2-5, with TRBD1 as a possible D gene (5 bases). CDR3 length equals 15 residues. Germline loops: CDR1 LNHNV, CDR2 YYDKDF (reference sequence). Trimming shortened V by 3 bases and J by 0 bases, and 11 bases separated the two germline ends. DNA for the CDR3: TGTGCCACCAGCAGTCCCTGGACATACCAAGAGACCCAGTACTTC. Translated: CATSSPWTYQETQYF.

The chain uses TRBV11-2 and TRBJ1-3; D uncertain. This CDR3 contains 17 residues. Trimming shortened V by 2 bases and J by 3 bases, and 17 bases separated the two germline ends. Germline lookup yields CDR1 SGHAT and CDR2 FQNNGV. CDR3 in amino acids: CASSLRERKMGGNTIYF. CDR3 DNA sequence: TGTGCCAGCAGCTTAAGGGAGAGGAAGATGGGTGGAAACACCATATATTTT.

This clone occurred a few times. The chain combines TRBV28 with TRBJ2-1; D gene uncertain. This CDR3 comprises 11 residues. V was cut by 1 base and J by 8 bases, with 3 bases left in between. The germline V gene has CDR1 MDHEN and CDR2 SYDVKM. CDR3: CASSLYDEQFF. In DNA form, the CDR3 reads TGTGCCAGCAGTTTATATGATGAGCAGTTCTTC.

This chain uses TRBV2 with TRBJ2-3; TRBD2 matches at 8 bases. Trimming at V came to 4 bases and at J to 2 bases, leaving 5 bases not matched to a gene. The CDR3 covers 15 residues. CDR1 and CDR2 (germline): SNHLY, FYNNEI. The DNA for the CDR3 is TGTGCCAGCAGTGGCAGCGGGAGAATCACAGATACGCAGTATTTT. Protein sequence: CASSGSGRITDTQYF.

The rearrangement joins TRBV2 to TRBJ1-3, with TRBD1 identical over 7 bases. In germline, CDR1 is SNHLY, CDR2 FYNNEI. This CDR3 region has 15 residues. V dropped 1 base and J dropped 4; count of bases not matched to a gene: 4. The CDR3: CASSEEGAKGNTIYF. The CDR3 DNA is TGTGCCAGCAGTGAAGAGGGGGCGAAAGGAAACACCATATATTTT.